Listed here are 21 T cell receptor beta chains from one sample, sequenced in a study of early T cells in non-severe SARS-CoV-2 infection (dated by TCRdb to about 2021). The library came from 5' RACE. The run used a NextSeq 500. TCRdb reanalyzed the raw reads on its own, using fastp at Q25 for trimming and MiXCR for clone calling, and kept in-frame beta chains. CDR3 protein sequences are deduplicated, and each keeps its most common genes and DNA. Within this sample are 80,000 to 95,000 distinct CDR3 sequences, with about 14% of them counted one time only. In total, the top ten clones hold just under 0.6% of the sample. Sequenced material: whole blood. Receptors originate from an adult who was a healthcare worker with PCR-confirmed SARS-CoV-2 infection or an uninfected control (not recorded which).

This clonotype was seen a few times. This chain uses TRBV12-3 or TRBV12-4 with TRBJ2-3, with D unresolved. The CDR3 totals 14 residues. V lost 0 bases, J lost 3 bases, and 7 bases lay in between. The DNA for the CDR3 is TGTGCCAGCAGTTTAGCTCCGTTGACAGATACGCAGTATTTT. This encodes CASSLAPLTDTQYF.

The rearrangement links TRBV7-3 to TRBJ2-2; tentative D call: TRBD1 (5 bases). The CDR3 runs to 14 residues. From germline, CDR1 is SGHTA and CDR2 FQGTGA. V lost 5 bases and J lost 1, with 8 bases in between. The CDR3: CASSIDRNTGELFF. DNA for the CDR3: TGTGCCAGCAGCATTGACAGGAACACCGGGGAGCTGTTTTTT. Complete variable domain (other parts from reference TRBV7-3 and TRBJ2-2): GAGVSQTPSNKVTEKGKYVELRCDPISGHTALYWYRQSLGQGPEFLIYFQGTGAADDSGLPNDRFFAVRPEGSVSTLKIQRTERGDSAVYLCASSIDRNTGELFFGEGSRLTVL.

This chain joins TRBV12-3 or TRBV12-4 and TRBJ1-6; 7 nucleotides align to TRBD1. This CDR3 is built from 14 residues. Trimming removed 5 bases from V and 7 bases from J; junction bases left unmatched: 5. CDR3 DNA sequence: TGTGCCAGCAGTCCGAACAGGGGAAATTCACCCCTCCACTTT. This sequence encodes CASSPNRGNSPLHF.

This clonotype was seen a few times. J is TRBJ2-7 and V is TRBV12-3 or TRBV12-4; weak D call: TRBD2 (6 bases). Trimming removed 7 bases at V and 4 bases at J, with 26 bases between. This CDR3 is built from 17 residues. The CDR3 DNA reads TGTGCCAGCACCGGGAGTAACCGGGACCGATCCTCGTACGAGCAGTACGTC. Translation gives CASTGSNRDRSSYEQYV.

As to this clonotype: The CDR3 carries no conserved terminal phenylalanine or tryptophan, so it likely arises from a read error. The chain joins TRBV12-3 or TRBV12-4 to TRBJ1-6; TRBD1 matches 9 bases. The ends lost 5 bases at V and 7 bases at J; junction bases unmatched: 3. The CDR3 has 14 residues. The DNA for the CDR3 is TGTGCCAGCAGTCCCGACAGGGGGAATTCACCCCTCCACTTG. Translated: CASSPDRGNSPLHL.

The V and J genes are TRBV20-1 and TRBJ2-1; possible D gene TRBD2, 5 bases. This CDR3 is built from 14 residues. Trimming stripped 2 bases from V and 2 bases from J, with 10 bases between. In germline, CDR1 is DFQATT, CDR2 SNEGSKA (reference sequence). CDR3 in DNA: TGCAGTGCTAGATGGCGGGTTACCTACAATGAGCAGTTCTTC. It codes for CSARWRVTYNEQFF.

V and J are TRBV20-1 and TRBJ2-2; 7 nucleotides align to TRBD2. CDR1 is DFQATT and CDR2 is SNEGSKA in the germline V gene (reference sequence). The CDR3 covers 15 residues. The trim removed 6 bases at V and 4 bases at J, leaving 11 bases unmatched. For the CDR3, the DNA is TGCAGTGCGCCGCTTCCTACGGGGGGCACCGGGGAGCTGTTTTTT. Its protein product is CSAPLPTGGTGELFF.

This clonotype has only a few counts. The V call is TRBV9, the J call TRBJ2-2; unclear D gene. Per germline, CDR1 SGDLS and CDR2 YYNGEE. The CDR3 sequence is 16 residues long. V gave up 0 bases and J gave up 0 bases, with 9 bases separating them. Written as DNA, the CDR3 is TGTGCCAGCAGCGTAGTCGGTAGAGCGAACACCGGGGAGCTGTTTTTT. Amino acids: CASSVVGRANTGELFF.

The chain is built from TRBV7-6 and TRBJ2-7, with D uncertain. With 1 base removed from V and 4 bases from J, the gap between germline ends came to 11 bases. CDR1 and CDR2 (germline): SGHVS, FNYEAQ. The CDR3 has 14 residues. The CDR3 DNA follows: TGTGCCAGCAGCTTAGGTCCCCGAGGTTACGAGCAGTACGTC. The encoded protein is CASSLGPRGYEQYV.

This clonotype was counted a few times. This chain connects TRBV20-1 to TRBJ1-1; possibly TRBD1 for D (5 bases). This CDR3 comprises 13 residues. With 6 bases removed from V and 0 bases from J, the gap between germline ends came to 11 bases. Germline CDR1 DFQATT, CDR2 SNEGSKA (reference sequence). The CDR3: CSAPTALNTEAFF. The CDR3 region has the DNA TGCAGTGCCCCGACAGCTTTGAACACTGAAGCTTTCTTT.

This clonotype was picked up a small number of times. This CDR3 is CAISETPQVAAKETQYF. The CDR3 DNA sequence: TGTGCCATCAGTGAGACCCCACAGGTGGCAGCTAAGGAGACCCAGTACTTC. V usage is TRBV10-3 and J usage is TRBJ2-5; D may be TRBD1 (5 bases). CDR1 is ENHRY and CDR2 is SYGVKD in the germline V gene. The germline V and J ends were trimmed by 2 bases and 5 bases, with 21 bases remaining between them. This CDR3 comprises 17 residues.

The rearrangement joins TRBV3-1 to TRBJ2-3; TRBD2 agrees at 8 bases. V shed 6 bases, J shed 2 bases, and the junction held 4 bases outside the gene matches. The germline CDR1 and CDR2 sequences are LGHDT and YNNKEL (reference sequence). The CDR3 is made up of 14 amino acids. In DNA, the CDR3 is TGTGCCAGCAGGGAGCGGGGGACCACAGATACGCAGTATTTT. Translated: CASRERGTTDTQYF.

This clonotype was detected a few times. J is TRBJ2-7 and V is TRBV2; D is perhaps TRBD1 (7 bases). The CDR3 extends over 16 amino acids. V shed 3 bases and J shed 4 bases, with 19 bases lying between them. Germline CDR1 SNHLY, CDR2 FYNNEI. CDR3: CASSDPTEAGGYEQYV. Written as DNA, the CDR3 is TGTGCCAGCAGTGACCCCACCGAGGCAGGGGGGTACGAGCAGTACGTC.

This clonotype was counted between two and nine times. This rearrangement joins TRBV7-9 to TRBJ2-3; 11 bases align to TRBD1. The CDR3 is 15 amino acids. Germline lookup yields CDR1 SEHNR and CDR2 FQNEAQ (reference sequence). Unmatched junction bases numbered 4, after V lost 4 bases and J lost 4 bases. The CDR3 loop reads CASSSDRGRADTQYF. The CDR3, as DNA: TGTGCCAGCAGCTCGGACAGGGGGCGAGCAGATACGCAGTATTTT.

The genes are TRBV6-5 and TRBJ2-3; D tentatively fits TRBD1 or TRBD2 (5 bases each). Per germline, CDR1 MNHEY and CDR2 SVGAGI. The V end was cut by 2 bases, the J end by 9 bases, with 15 bases between. This CDR3 is 14 amino acids long. CDR3 DNA: TGTGCCAGCAGTTACCGGGGTGCCGGGGACACGCAGTATTTT. Its protein is CASSYRGAGDTQYF.

This clonotype has ten or more counts. At one end the junction does not follow the germline gene, possibly because of a read error. This chain uses TRBV4-2 with TRBJ1-3; weak D call: TRBD1 (6 bases). CDR1 is LGHNA, CDR2 YNFKEQ, per germline. This CDR3 has 17 amino acids. In nucleotides, the CDR3 is TGTGCCAGCAGCCAACATCGACAGGACACCTCTGAAAACACCATATATTTT. Translated, it gives CASSQHRQDTSENTIYF.

In this sample, this clonotype turned up many times. CDR3 sequence (DNA): TGTGCTAGTGGTTTGCCCCGAGGCCCGGACACTGAAGCTTTCTTT. It specifies CASGLPRGPDTEAFF. This chain connects TRBV12-5 to TRBJ1-1, with D hard to call. V was shortened by 2 bases and J by 3 bases, with 13 bases between the two germline ends. This CDR3 spans 15 amino acids. Germline lookup yields CDR1 LGHNT and CDR2 FRNRAP.

In this sample, this clonotype turned up a few times. CDR3 sequence: CASSQVLAGSVTGELFF. The CDR3 DNA sequence: TGCGCCAGCAGCCAAGTCCTAGCGGGGTCAGTGACCGGGGAGCTGTTTTTT. The chain couples TRBV4-1 to TRBJ2-2; 9 bases are a match to TRBD2. In germline, CDR1 is MGHRA, CDR2 YSYEKL. The V gene end was trimmed by 1 base and the J gene end by 5 bases; junction bases not matched to a gene: 8. The CDR3 sequence is 17 residues long.

In its sample, this clonotype was seen a few times. The V call is TRBV5-1, the J call TRBJ2-3; tentative D call: TRBD2 (7 bases). V lost 4 bases and J 10 bases, leaving 16 bases between the germline ends. CDR1 is SGHRS and CDR2 is YFSETQ in the germline V gene. The CDR3 is 13 residues long. This CDR3 reads CASSLGGPAPQYF. As DNA, the CDR3 is TGCGCCAGCAGCCTGGGGGGGCCAGCACCGCAGTATTTT.

This clonotype was seen more than once but under ten times. CDR3 in amino acids: CASSSSREGGSYGYTF. The CDR3 DNA reads as TGTGCCAGCAGCTCTTCTCGGGAAGGGGGCAGCTATGGCTACACCTTC. This rearrangement joins TRBV3-1 to TRBJ1-2; 7 positions match TRBD1. There are 16 residues in the CDR3. Germline CDR1 reads LGHDT; CDR2 reads YNNKEL (reference sequence). V lost 5 bases, J lost 4 bases, and 13 bases stayed unmatched.

The genes are TRBV29-1 and TRBJ2-3, with 7 bases identical to TRBD2. The CDR3 consists of 16 residues. The V and J ends lost 1 base and 4 bases, in that order; junction bases with no gene match: 11. Germline lookup yields CDR1 SQVTM and CDR2 ANQGSEA. The CDR3: CSVEGLQRGSPDTQYF. In DNA form, the CDR3 reads TGCAGCGTTGAAGGGCTCCAGCGGGGCTCCCCAGATACGCAGTATTTT.